Listed below are T cell receptor beta chains from one sample, sequenced in a study of blood T cell repertoires in COVID-19. Libraries were prepared by immunoSEQ multiplex PCR; TCRdb keeps only in-frame clonotypes and omits some of them. The sample includes about 80,000 clones, roughly three quarters of them seen just once. Sequenced material: peripheral blood. All receptors come from a man aged 60-69 years with COVID-19, enrolled during active disease. Each CDR3 is given with its conserved first and last residue. D genes are given only for firm matches. The size entry is marked missing in some rows and otherwise reads once, few, many or a size class.

>TRBJ2-7|TRBD1|TRBV7-2|.|15
CASSPRTGESYEQYF
TGTGCCAGCAGCCCAAGGACAGGGGAATCCTACGAGCAGTACTTC
>TRBJ1-1|.|TRBV9|once|14
CASSPGIMNTEAFF
TGTGCCAGCAGCCCCGGGATCATGAACACTGAAGCTTTCTTT
>TRBJ2-2|.|TRBV10-3|.|16
CAISEQGLDNTGELFF
TGTGCCATCAGTGAGCAAGGACTCGATAACACCGGGGAGCTGTTTTTT
>TRBJ1-2|.|TRBV3-1/TRBV3-2|few|12
CASSRTNTPHTF
TGTGCCAGCAGCCGCACAAACACGCCTCACACCTTC
>TRBJ2-5|TRBD2|TRBV10-3|.|15
CAIRATSGGVETQYF
TGTGCCATCAGAGCGACTAGCGGGGGGGTGGAGACCCAGTACTTC
>TRBJ1-2|TRBD1|TRBV2|few|14
CASSETPGQGGYTF
TGTGCCAGCAGTGAAACCCCGGGACAGGGGGGCTACACCTTC
>TRBJ1-1|TRBD1|TRBV25-1|.|14
CASSGMTGVTEAFF
TGTGCCAGCAGTGGCATGACAGGGGTAACTGAAGCTTTCTTT
>TRBJ2-7|.|TRBV6-5|.|15
CASSYGSGGLYEQYF
TGTGCCAGCAGTTACGGTTCTGGGGGCTTGTACGAGCAGTACTTC
>TRBJ1-1|.|TRBV7-3|.|13
CASSSSVQGQAFF
TGTGCCAGCAGCTCGTCAGTACAGGGCCAAGCTTTCTTT
>TRBJ1-2|.|TRBV5-1|once|14
CASSPGEPNYGYTF
TGCGCCAGCAGCCCAGGGGAACCTAACTATGGCTACACCTTC
>TRBJ2-5|TRBD1|TRBV9|.|16
CASSVGDLGTGETQYF
TGTGCCAGCAGCGTAGGAGATCTAGGGACAGGGGAGACCCAGTACTTC